The present entry profiles one TCR beta chain with its context. What it binds is unknown. TCRdb called the 5' RACE reads again in MiXCR, with one record for every CDR3 protein. This repertoire shows 200,000 to 250,000 distinct CDR3 sequences, about 7.5% found once; its top ten account for under 7%. V trimming: 5 bases; J trimming: 3 bases; junction bases outside the gene matches: 17. This CDR3 has 19 amino acids. Germline values: CDR1 SGHDN, CDR2 FVKESK. The source of the sample is a study of identical twins. General observations from the study: Its conclusions, products of cross-sectional statistical analysis, did not come from following the same donors.

The same sample was also studied in work on yellow fever vaccine responses in identical twins. This second study says: As reported, the vaccine T cell response of twins seemed partly convergent and partly personalized.

Sample: CD8+ T cells sorted from blood. The TCR was taken from a woman aged 18-29 years in good health. The rearrangement links TRBV14 to TRBJ2-1; 9 positions match TRBD2. The CDR3 spells CASSTSGDWLAGNYNEQFF. CDR3 coding DNA: TGTGCCAGCAGCACAAGCGGGGACTGGCTAGCGGGGAACTACAATGAGCAGTTCTTC.